The 7 T cell receptor beta chains below all came from one sample that was sequenced in a study of CD8+ T cells in alopecia areata. After isolation, RNA underwent reverse transcription to generate cDNA as the sequencing template. Method: immunoSEQ multiplex PCR; TCRdb's copy keeps in-frame clones and lacks some. The sample contains approximately 89,000 clones, roughly 51% of which appear only once. Sequencing was done on a sample of NKG2D-high CD8+ T cells sorted from blood. The receptors originated from a human donor with alopecia areata.

The chain has TRBV28 and TRBJ2-5; D possibly corresponds to TRBD2 (6 bases). CDR3 length: 16 residues. Looked up from germline, CDR1 is MDHEN and CDR2 is SYDVKM. With 5 bases removed from V and 2 bases from J, the gap between germline ends came to 18 bases. The CDR3 DNA reads TGTGCCAGCAGTCCAGCGGTTGGGGGGTCTCAAGAGACCCAGTACTTC. It specifies CASSPAVGGSQETQYF.

There are a few counts of this clone. The rearrangement links TRBV20-1 to TRBJ2-1; 8 bases are shared with TRBD1. Germline CDR1 reads DFQATT; CDR2 reads SNEGSKA (reference sequence). V trimming: 5 bases; J trimming: 9 bases; junction bases outside the gene matches: 3. The length of the CDR3 is 11 residues. The CDR3 spells CSADTGGEQFF. CDR3 bases: TGCAGTGCTGACACAGGGGGTGAGCAGTTCTTC.

Details on this clone: Other DNA sequences within the sample encode an identical CDR3. The J gene is TRBJ2-5, the V gene TRBV29-1; D not resolved. CDR3 length: 10 amino acids. Trimming took off 4 bases at V and 5 bases at J, with 5 bases between the two ends. Germline CDR1 reads SQVTM; CDR2 reads ANQGSEA. Here the CDR3 reads CSVVTETQYF. The CDR3 nucleotides read TGCAGCGTTGTGACGGAGACCCAGTACTTC.

This clone was observed a few times. The chain recombines TRBV5-4 with TRBJ2-7; D possibly matches TRBD1 or TRBD2 (5 bases each). Trimming removed 5 bases from V and 5 bases from J, with 14 bases in between. From germline, CDR1 is SGHNT and CDR2 YYREEE (reference sequence). The CDR3 has 13 amino acids. The CDR3 sequence is CASRTQGVDEQYF. CDR3 bases: TGTGCCAGCAGGACTCAGGGAGTCGACGAGCAGTACTTC.

V gene TRBV2 combines with J gene TRBJ2-7; 15 bases are shared with TRBD2. This CDR3 spans 14 amino acids. The germline CDR1 and CDR2 sequences are SNHLY and FYNNEI. The V segment lost 8 bases and the J segment 12 bases; nucleotides outside the gene matches: 11. The CDR3 here is CASEKGGLAGGWYF. CDR3 in DNA: TGTGCCAGCGAGAAAGGGGGACTAGCGGGAGGCTGGTACTTC.

V usage is TRBV14 and J usage is TRBJ2-1, with 9 bases that match TRBD1. CDR1 is SGHDN and CDR2 is FVKESK in the germline V gene. The CDR3 has 13 amino acids. Trimming took 5 bases from V and 9 from J; bases not matched to a gene: 5. The CDR3 bases are TGTGCCAGCAGCTCCGGACAGGGGAGTGAGCAGTTCTTC. Translated: CASSSGQGSEQFF.

V and J are TRBV4-1 and TRBJ1-1, with D possibly TRBD1 on 5 matching bases. V lost 5 bases to trimming and J lost 6 bases, with 13 bases between them. Per the germline V gene, CDR1 is MGHRA and CDR2 is YSYEKL. CDR3 length: 13 residues. CDR3: CASSGKGRPEAFF. In nucleotides, the CDR3 is TGCGCCAGCAGCGGCAAGGGGCGGCCTGAAGCTTTCTTT.